The 9 T cell receptor beta chains in this list originate from one sample, sequenced in a study of human T cells and chemical hapten exposure. Total RNA was isolated from unfractionated whole blood. In TCRdb, the 5' RACE reads were re-called with MiXCR into one record per CDR3 protein. This sample has more than 60,000 distinct CDR3 sequences, with 15% to 20% found just once. These receptors originate from a female donor in good health.

To note about this clonotype: An end of the junction differs from the germline gene, which may be a read error. The chain uses TRBV7-2 and TRBJ1-6; D uncertain. This CDR3 has 12 amino acids. The germline V gene has CDR1 SGHTA and CDR2 FQGNSA. CDR3 region: CASSLGNSPLNF. The CDR3 bases are TGTGCCAGCAGCTTAGGAAATTCACCCCTCAACTTT.

V gene TRBV4-1 combines with J gene TRBJ2-7; 7 bases match TRBD1. This CDR3 is 14 amino acids long. Germline V lookup: CDR1 MGHRA, CDR2 YSYEKL. The V segment lost 1 base and the J segment 5 bases; nucleotides outside the gene matches: 5. The CDR3 DNA reads TGCGCCAGCAGCCAAGTCGGGACAGAGCACGAGCAGTACTTC. Translated, it gives CASSQVGTEHEQYF.

This clonotype has ten or more counts. The J gene is TRBJ1-1, the V gene TRBV20-1, with D uncertain. V was shortened by 0 bases and J by 13 bases, with 12 bases between the two germline ends. The CDR3 spans 11 residues. Germline CDR1 is DFQATT and CDR2 is SNEGSKA (reference sequence). CDR3 sequence reads: CSAREASEVFF. The CDR3 nucleotides are TGCAGTGCTAGAGAGGCCAGTGAGGTTTTCTTT.

Only a few counts were recorded for this clonotype. The chain is built from TRBV9 and TRBJ2-1; tentatively, D is TRBD1 or TRBD2 (6 bases each). CDR3 length: 17 amino acids. Trimming removed 0 bases at V and 0 bases at J, with 13 bases between. Germline-derived CDR1 and CDR2 are SGDLS and YYNGEE. DNA for the CDR3: TGTGCCAGCAGCGTAGGTCTGGGGGGCAGCTCCTACAATGAGCAGTTCTTC. Translating it yields CASSVGLGGSSYNEQFF.

This chain links TRBV10-3 with TRBJ1-1; D uncertain. The CDR3 is 15 amino acids. CDR1 is ENHRY, CDR2 SYGVKD, per germline. With 0 bases removed from V and 1 base from J, the gap between germline ends came to 9 bases. The CDR3 sequence: CAISESRTGNTEAFF. The DNA for the CDR3 is TGTGCCATCAGTGAGTCTAGGACGGGGAACACTGAAGCTTTCTTT.

The rearrangement uses TRBV10-3 and TRBJ1-1; 7 bases line up with TRBD1. Germline lookup yields CDR1 ENHRY and CDR2 SYGVKD. Trimming took 4 bases from V and 8 from J; bases not matched to a gene: 4. CDR3 length: 12 amino acids. The CDR3 sequence is CAISGQGSEAFF. The CDR3 DNA reads TGTGCCATCAGTGGACAGGGTTCCGAAGCTTTCTTT.

The V gene is TRBV28, the J gene TRBJ1-4; a possible D gene is TRBD1 (5 bases). V shed 5 bases and J shed 7 bases, with 14 bases lying between them. Germline V CDR1 and CDR2: MDHEN, SYDVKM. CDR3 size: 14 residues. For the CDR3, the DNA is TGTGCCAGCAGTCCCTGGACAAGTGTTGAAAAACTGTTTTTT. Residues: CASSPWTSVEKLFF.

The rearrangement links TRBV10-3 to TRBJ1-1; D possibly corresponds to TRBD1 (5 bases). The germline gives CDR1 ENHRY, CDR2 SYGVKD. The V and J ends lost 10 bases and 1 base respectively, with 13 bases between them. This CDR3 is 13 amino acids long. CDR3 nucleotides: TGTGCCACCTCGCCAGGGTCGAACACTGAAGCTTTCTTT. It yields the protein CATSPGSNTEAFF.

The rearrangement joins TRBV6-5 to TRBJ2-7, with TRBD2 as a possible D gene (7 bases). CDR1 is MNHEY, CDR2 SVGAGI, per germline. V lost 6 bases to trimming and J lost 6 bases, with 15 bases between them. The CDR3 length is 13 residues. The CDR3 is CASRAGHPSEQYF. The CDR3 coding sequence is TGTGCCAGCAGAGCGGGACACCCCTCCGAGCAGTACTTC.